This T cell receptor beta chain was sequenced in a study of T cells expressing NK-cell markers. Study-wide context: CD3+CD56+NKG2C+, CD3+CD56+NKG2C- and CD3+CD56-NKG2C+ T cells, once sorted, supplied the TCR beta repertoires. Just one sequenced donor of eight was HCMV-seronegative, while seven were seropositive.

The CDR3 is made up of 17 amino acids. In germline, CDR1 is LGHNA, CDR2 YNFKEQ. cDNA encoding TCR beta was synthesized via 5'RACE template switching incorporating UMIs. TCRdb re-called the 5' RACE reads, yielding one record per CDR3 amino acid sequence without DNA. In all, the sample yields about 260,000 distinct CDR3 sequences. The clonotype comes from a woman aged 18-69 years in good health. The chain uses TRBV4-2 and TRBJ1-3; TCRdb lists TRBD1, though no DNA is available to test this call. The sample consisted of blood T cells: a sorted CD56 or NKG2C T cell subset, CD4+ or CD8+ T cells, or bulk PBMC T cells (not recorded which). CDR3 sequence: CASSQDGSWGSGNTIYF.